This T cell receptor beta chain was recovered during a study of OX40 agonist ivuxolimab in advanced cancers. Overall study findings and caveats: Among some nonresponders, normalized T-cell clonal expansion was also low.

The data were produced by immunoSEQ multiplex PCR, yet TCRdb's version contains in-frame clones alone and is incomplete. The sample yields some 66,000 clones, 75% to 90% seen once. Note on this clone: Its target is not known.

Trimming stripped 2 bases from V and 0 bases from J, with 11 bases between. The CDR3 contains 16 residues. Per germline, CDR1 SGHDT and CDR2 YYEEEE. The chain has TRBV5-6 and TRBJ1-4; possibly TRBD1 for D (6 bases). The specimen comprised CD4+ or CD8+ T cells sorted from blood, sampled in a trial of the OX40 agonist ivuxolimab. This receptor was obtained from an adult with an advanced solid tumor such as melanoma, head and neck, liver or kidney cancer. The CDR3 bases are TGTGCCAGCAGCTTTGAACAGGGCGCAACTAATGAAAAACTGTTTTTT. It codes for CASSFEQGATNEKLFF.